The TCR beta chain described here comes from a study of regulatory T cells in long-lasting Graves disease. Findings and limits, study-wide: Patients with persistent disease showed a bias toward TRBV28, TRBJ1-2 and TRBJ2-5. Exclusively peripheral blood, rather than thyroid tissue, was studied. Patients with persistent disease shared some 2,900 public clonotypes, outpacing the roughly 970 shared by new patients.

iRepertoire HTBI primers and Arm-PCR of CDR3 regions built TCR beta libraries. From the multiplex PCR reads, TCRdb called clonotypes with MiXCR, one entry per CDR3 protein. Of approximately 210,000 distinct CDR3 sequences listed, about 17% were seen once; the top ten hold approximately 24%. Sample time point: newly diagnosed GD, antithyroid drugs for less than 3 months. Researchers made the TCR library from RNA that was extracted from PBMCs. Clinicians diagnosed Graves' disease using American Thyroid Association guidelines. A word on this clonotype: Its antigen is still unknown. The junction and the germline gene differ at one end; a read error may be behind it.

There are 14 residues in the CDR3. From germline, CDR1 is MNHEY and CDR2 SMNVEV (reference sequence). This chain joins TRBV27 and TRBJ2-3; TRBD1 matches 9 bases. The J call may not be correct, given that the DNA end is closer to TRBJ2-7. Here the sequenced sample was peripheral blood mononuclear cells (PBMCs), taken at new diagnosis, from a patient treated with antithyroid drugs. The receptor was isolated from a female donor with Graves disease. The CDR3 loop is CANSRAGQGYEQYF. The CDR3 coding sequence is TGTGCCAACAGTCGAGCGGGACAGGGCTACGAGCAGTACTTC.